This T cell receptor (beta chain) was captured in a study of T cell changes during pregnancy in multiple sclerosis. Sequencing used immunoSEQ multiplex PCR; TCRdb keeps in-frame clones, though not all of them. The table shows 35,000 to 45,000 clones, with around 94% occurring only once. Per germline, CDR1 SEHNR and CDR2 FQNEAQ (reference sequence). CDR3 length: 14 residues. Trimming cost V 5 bases and J 7 bases; bases outside gene matches: 8. The V call is TRBV7-9, the J call TRBJ1-1, with 9 bases that match TRBD1. The clonotype comes from a female donor with multiple sclerosis, enrolled in a pregnancy study. The sample here was peripheral blood, taken before pregnancy. CDR3 DNA sequence: TGTGCCAGCAGCCTGGGACAGGGTGGCCGTGAAGCTTTCTTT. This sequence encodes CASSLGQGGREAFF.